The entry below describes one T cell receptor (beta chain). Its specificity is unknown. The data originate from a study of T cell responses to AZD1222 COVID-19 vaccine. Using immunoSEQ multiplex PCR, the repertoire was profiled, and TCRdb retains in-frame clones only, with some absent. The table shows under 90,000 clones, with approximately 83% occurring only once. This CDR3 is 12 amino acids long. V shed 2 bases and J shed 6 bases, with 7 bases lying between them. Looked up from germline, CDR1 is WSHSY and CDR2 is SAAADI. Overall study findings and caveats: When two AZD1222 doses had been given, Spike-specific TCR breadth and depth rose. Every sample of the repertoires postdated the peak T cell response.

The clonotype was recovered from an adult who received the AZD1222 COVID-19 vaccine. The chain uses TRBV10-2 and TRBJ1-2; D is unresolved. The material sequenced was peripheral blood, taken 28 days after the second AZD1222 dose. As DNA, the CDR3 is TGCGCCAGCAGTGAGGGAGATCATGGCTACACCTTC. It translates to CASSEGDHGYTF.